Listed here are 5 T cell receptor beta chains from one sample, sequenced in a study of blood T cell repertoires in COVID-19. TCRdb keeps only in-frame clones here, not all; method: immunoSEQ multiplex PCR. The sample includes 150,000 to 200,000 clones, roughly four fifths seen only once; the top ten take roughly 19%. Sequenced sample: peripheral blood. These receptors all stem from an elderly woman with acute or convalescent COVID-19.

This clone was seen a handful of times. This chain uses TRBV5-1 with TRBJ2-2; possibly TRBD1 for D (6 bases). The CDR3 runs to 16 residues. In germline, CDR1 is SGHRS, CDR2 YFSETQ. Trimming pared 2 bases from V and 4 bases from J, leaving 15 bases between. CDR3: CASSFETGTRTGELFF. In nucleotides, the CDR3 is TGCGCCAGCAGCTTCGAAACAGGGACCCGCACCGGGGAGCTGTTTTTT.

The V gene is TRBV6-5, the J gene TRBJ1-1, with a tentative D call TRBD1 (5 bases). Deletions cut 5 bases from V and 4 bases from J, with 17 bases between. The CDR3 consists of 15 residues. The V gene's germline CDR1 is MNHEY and CDR2 SVGAGI. In DNA, the CDR3 is TGTGCCAGCAGTCCCCGGGACTTCCTTAGCACTGAAGCTTTCTTT. Its translation: CASSPRDFLSTEAFF.

The chain employs TRBV2 and TRBJ1-3; unclear D gene. In germline, CDR1 is SNHLY, CDR2 FYNNEI. V was trimmed by 8 bases and J by 1 base, leaving 9 bases between them. There are 13 residues in the CDR3. CDR3 in amino acids: CASGARSGNTIYF. CDR3 coding DNA: TGTGCCAGCGGAGCTAGATCTGGAAACACCATATATTTT.

J is TRBJ2-4 and V is TRBV6-5; a weak D match, TRBD2 (6 bases). The germline V gene encodes CDR1 MNHEY and CDR2 SVGAGI. This CDR3 is 14 amino acids long. Deletions cut 0 bases from V and 5 bases from J, with 8 bases between. For the CDR3, the DNA is TGTGCCAGCAGTTACTCGCGGGGACAAAACATTCAGTACTTC. Protein: CASSYSRGQNIQYF.

The chain carries TRBV19 and TRBJ2-6, with 7 bases lining up with TRBD1. Trimming cost V 7 bases and J 0 bases; bases outside gene matches: 18. CDR3 length: 20 residues. Germline V gene lookup returns CDR1 LNHDA and CDR2 SQIVND (reference sequence). In nucleotides, the CDR3 is TGTGCCAGTAAGTCGACAAAGGTGGGACAGCTAAACTCTGGGGCCAACGTCCTGACTTTC. It specifies CASKSTKVGQLNSGANVLTF.